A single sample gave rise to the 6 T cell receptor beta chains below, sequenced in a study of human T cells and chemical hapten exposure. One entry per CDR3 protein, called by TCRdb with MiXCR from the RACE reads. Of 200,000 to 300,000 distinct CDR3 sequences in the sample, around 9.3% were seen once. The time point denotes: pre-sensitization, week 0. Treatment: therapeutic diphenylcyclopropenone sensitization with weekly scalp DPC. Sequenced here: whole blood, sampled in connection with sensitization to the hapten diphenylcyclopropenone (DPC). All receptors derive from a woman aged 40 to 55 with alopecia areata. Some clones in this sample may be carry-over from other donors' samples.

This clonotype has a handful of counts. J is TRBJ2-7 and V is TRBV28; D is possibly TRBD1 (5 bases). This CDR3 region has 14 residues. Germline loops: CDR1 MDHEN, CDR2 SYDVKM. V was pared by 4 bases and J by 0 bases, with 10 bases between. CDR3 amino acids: CASSSLGHSYEQYF. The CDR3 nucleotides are TGTGCCAGCAGTTCCTTAGGACACTCCTACGAGCAGTACTTC.

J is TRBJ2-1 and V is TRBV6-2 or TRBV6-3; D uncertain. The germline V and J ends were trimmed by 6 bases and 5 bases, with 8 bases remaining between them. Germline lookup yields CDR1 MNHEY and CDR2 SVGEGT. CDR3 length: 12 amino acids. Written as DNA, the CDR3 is TGTGCCAGCAGGCGACCAGACAATGAGCAGTTCTTC. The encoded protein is CASRRPDNEQFF.

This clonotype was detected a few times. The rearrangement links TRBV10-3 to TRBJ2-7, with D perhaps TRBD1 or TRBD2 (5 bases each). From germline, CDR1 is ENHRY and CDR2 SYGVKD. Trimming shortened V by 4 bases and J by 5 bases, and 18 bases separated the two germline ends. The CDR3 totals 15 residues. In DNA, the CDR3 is TGTGCCATCAGTGCCGGGGCTCAGTTGAGCAACGAGCAGTACTTC. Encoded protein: CAISAGAQLSNEQYF.

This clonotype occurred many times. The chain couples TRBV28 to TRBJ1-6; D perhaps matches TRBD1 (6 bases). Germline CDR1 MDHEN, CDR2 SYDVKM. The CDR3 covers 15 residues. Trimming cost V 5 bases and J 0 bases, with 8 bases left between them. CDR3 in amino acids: CASSPRGSYNSPLHF. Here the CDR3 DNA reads TGTGCCAGCAGTCCCAGGGGCTCCTATAATTCACCCCTCCACTTT.

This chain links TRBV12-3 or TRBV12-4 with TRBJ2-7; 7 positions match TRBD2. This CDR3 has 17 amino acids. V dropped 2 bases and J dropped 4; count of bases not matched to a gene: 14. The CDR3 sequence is CASSLRDFLAAGYEQYF. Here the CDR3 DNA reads TGTGCCAGCAGTTTACGCGACTTTCTAGCGGCGGGTTACGAGCAGTACTTC.

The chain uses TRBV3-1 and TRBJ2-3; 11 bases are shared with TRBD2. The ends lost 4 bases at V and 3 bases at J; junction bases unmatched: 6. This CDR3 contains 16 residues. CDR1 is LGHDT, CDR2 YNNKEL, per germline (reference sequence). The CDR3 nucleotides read TGTGCCAGCAGCCGCCTAGCGGGAGGCGCTACAGATACGCAGTATTTT. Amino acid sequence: CASSRLAGGATDTQYF.